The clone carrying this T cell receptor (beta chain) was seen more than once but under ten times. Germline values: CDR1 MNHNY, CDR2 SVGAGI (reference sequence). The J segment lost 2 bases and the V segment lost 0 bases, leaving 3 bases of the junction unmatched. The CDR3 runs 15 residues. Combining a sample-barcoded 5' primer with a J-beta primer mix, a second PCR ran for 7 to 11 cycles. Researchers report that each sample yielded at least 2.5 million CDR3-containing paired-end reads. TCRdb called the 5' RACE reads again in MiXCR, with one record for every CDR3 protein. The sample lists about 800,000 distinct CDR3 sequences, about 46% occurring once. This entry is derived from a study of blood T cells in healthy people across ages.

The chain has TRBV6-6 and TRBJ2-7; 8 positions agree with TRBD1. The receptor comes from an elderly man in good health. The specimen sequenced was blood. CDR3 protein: CASSYSEQGAYEQYF. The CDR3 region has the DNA TGTGCCAGCAGTTACTCGGAACAGGGGGCCTACGAGCAGTACTTC.